The source of this TCR beta chain is a study of shared clonotypes between healthy human individuals. Regarding the study as a whole: In general, naive subsets displayed greater estimated richness than memory subsets did.

Evenly divided among several immunoSEQ plates was the genomic DNA of each subset. Some clones are missing from TCRdb's copy, which holds only in-frame ones; the method was immunoSEQ multiplex PCR. The sample contains some 2 million clones, less than 95% of which appear only once. Cells designated naive CD8 were CD45RO-negative and were positively selected for CCR7, with terminally differentiated effector memory CD45RA+ cells excluded. A word on this clone: As yet, its antigen is unknown.

The CDR3 contains 15 residues. Germline assignment: CDR1 SGDLS and CDR2 YYNGEE. Trimming cost V 6 bases and J 3 bases, with 15 bases left between them. Input material: naive CD8+ T cells sorted from blood. This chain joins TRBV9 and TRBJ1-4; possible D gene TRBD1, 6 bases. The clonotype comes from a man younger than 30 in good health. Here the CDR3 reads CASTLEGTPNEKLFF. The CDR3 DNA follows: TGTGCCAGCACCCTTGAAGGGACACCTAATGAAAAACTGTTTTTT.